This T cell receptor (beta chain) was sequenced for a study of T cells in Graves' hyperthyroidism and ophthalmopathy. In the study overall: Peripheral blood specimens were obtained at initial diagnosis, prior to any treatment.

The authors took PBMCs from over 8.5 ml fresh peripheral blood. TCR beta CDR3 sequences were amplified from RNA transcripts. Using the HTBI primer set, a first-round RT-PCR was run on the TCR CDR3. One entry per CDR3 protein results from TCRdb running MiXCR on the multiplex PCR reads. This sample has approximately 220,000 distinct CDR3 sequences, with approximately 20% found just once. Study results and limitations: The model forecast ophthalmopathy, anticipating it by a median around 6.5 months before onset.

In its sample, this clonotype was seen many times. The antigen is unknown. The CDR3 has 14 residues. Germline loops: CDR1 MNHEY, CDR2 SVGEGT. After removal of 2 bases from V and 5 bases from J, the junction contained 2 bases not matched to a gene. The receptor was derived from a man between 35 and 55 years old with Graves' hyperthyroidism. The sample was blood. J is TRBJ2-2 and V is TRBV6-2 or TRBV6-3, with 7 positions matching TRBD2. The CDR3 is CASSYRRETGELFF. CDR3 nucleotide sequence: TGTGCCAGCAGTTACCGGCGGGAGACCGGGGAGCTGTTTTTT.